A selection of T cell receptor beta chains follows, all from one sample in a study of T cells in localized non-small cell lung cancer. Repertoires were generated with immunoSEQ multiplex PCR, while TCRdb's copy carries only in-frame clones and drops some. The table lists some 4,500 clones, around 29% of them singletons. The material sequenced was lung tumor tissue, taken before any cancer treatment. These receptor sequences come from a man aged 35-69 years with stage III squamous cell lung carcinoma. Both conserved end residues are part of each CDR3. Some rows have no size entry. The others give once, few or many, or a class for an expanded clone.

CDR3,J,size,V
CASSYSSSFGANVLTF,TRBJ2-6,few,TRBV6-8
CASSTTNRQGGQETQYF,TRBJ2-5,.,TRBV19
CATSRVSLNTEAFF,TRBJ1-1,once,TRBV15
CASSLDRGQVEQYF,TRBJ2-7,medium-sized,TRBV11-3
CASSPTGLYEQYF,TRBJ2-7,.,TRBV14
CASSPPGGYYEQYF,TRBJ2-7,.,TRBV6-8
CVSSERWGADNEKLFF,TRBJ1-4,.,TRBV25-1
CASKRGNQPQHF,TRBJ1-5,.,TRBV6-8
CASSYRGLFGNTIYF,TRBJ1-3,few,TRBV11-3
CASSSSGTGTYEQYF,TRBJ2-7,.,TRBV19
CASSLSTGSYTQYF,TRBJ2-3,few,TRBV11-3
CAISLDRYEQYF,TRBJ2-7,.,TRBV6-8
CASSEGVSPLHF,TRBJ1-6,.,TRBV25-1
CSVSTGAGSTEAFF,TRBJ1-1,.,TRBV29-1
CASSPNTGYSPLHF,TRBJ1-6,once,TRBV18
CSVVNRGSGGTQYF,TRBJ2-5,once,TRBV29-1
CASSQSRQGGSTEAFF,TRBJ1-1,.,TRBV6-8
CASSRFGSSGNTIYF,TRBJ1-3,few,TRBV11-3
CASSFRSSGNTIYF,TRBJ1-3,few,TRBV11-3
CASSLRGRLGPGELFF,TRBJ2-2,few,TRBV7-6
CASNRGGLKAETQYF,TRBJ2-5,.,TRBV23-1
CASSYSIGDPSLSHGYTF,TRBJ1-2,few,TRBV6-8
CASSHRTSQETQYF,TRBJ2-5,.,TRBV11-3
CASSGQPEAFF,TRBJ1-1,.,TRBV6-4
CASQDVPGQGRETQYF,TRBJ2-5,many,TRBV6-8
CSAYFPLGEAFF,TRBJ1-1,.,TRBV29-1
CASSQDRTGGARSSYNEQFF,TRBJ2-1,few,TRBV1
CASSSWWTGENTGELFF,TRBJ2-2,.,TRBV11-3
CASSGRAGFANTGELFF,TRBJ2-2,.,TRBV19
CASSLAGQGNYEQYF,TRBJ2-7,few,TRBV11-3
CASSRLGQGSYGYTF,TRBJ1-2,few,TRBV6-8
CATAVGTLSNQPQHF,TRBJ1-5,.,TRBV15
CASSLRGGFQETQYF,TRBJ2-5,few,TRBV11-3
CASDDEGGLAEAFF,TRBJ1-1,medium-sized,TRBV6-8
CSVGRLGTGELFF,TRBJ2-2,once,TRBV29-1
CSVSLDTNSPLHF,TRBJ1-6,.,TRBV29-1
CASSAGTNTEAFF,TRBJ1-1,.,TRBV10-2
CASGPEEDTEAFF,TRBJ1-1,medium-sized,TRBV9